This TCR beta chain was sequenced in a study of blood T cells in healthy people across ages (dated by TCRdb to the mid-2010s). For the wider study: In model experiments, roughly one uniquely barcoded TCR beta cDNA molecule per two T cells was captured by template switching. The donors were divided into four age groups: young (average roughly 17 years), middle-aged (approximately 41), aged (around 67) and long-lived (more than 75). Two additional independent replicas of 1 million unique cDNA reads from the same blood draw were analyzed for two donors (one aged 18 to 30 and one aged 80 or older). Using deep sequencing normalized with unique cDNA molecular identifiers, the study measured how TCR beta repertoire diversity changes with age.

Results and caveats for the whole study, not just this receptor: Because profiling used bulk unsorted PBMCs, naive and antigen-experienced compartments could not be compared conclusively. Because the CMV infection status of the donors was unknown, age-related changes in expanded clonotypes may potentially have been confounded. Compared with the aged group, more naive CD4+ T cells, fewer expanded clones and increased TCR diversity were shown by the long-lived group, suggesting age selection. Observed TCR beta diversity per million T cells fell roughly linearly with age, and a significant reduction was already apparent by age roughly 41. There was a strong correlation between observed TCR beta diversity and the percentage of naive T cells measured by flow cytometry. Estimates of total diversity based on one million sequenced T cells were regarded as lower bounds and as underestimates.

Only a few counts were recorded for this clonotype. Its cognate antigen has yet to be identified. No base-level quality is on record; no much larger clone is a single base apart. Trimming accounts for 1 base at V and 7 bases at J, while the number of junction bases matched to no gene is 1. For CDR1 and CDR2, the germline V gene lists MNHEY and SVGEGT. Reading from cysteine to phenylalanine, the CDR3 counts 13 amino acids. Just the 39-base CDR3 DNA is kept, in frame starting at base 1. Libraries were made using 5' RACE. This sample was sequenced with an Illumina HiSeq 2500. A second PCR of roughly 6 to 12 cycles was performed with a sample-barcoded 5' primer and a J-beta primer mix. A unique molecular identifier was introduced onto each TCR beta cDNA molecule by a template-switch 5' adaptor carrying 12 random nucleotides. Each sample yielded at least 2.5 million CDR3-containing paired-end reads. First-strand cDNA synthesis was performed from all RNA using the Mint cDNA synthesis kit, with priming by a TRBC-specific oligonucleotide. After uracil-DNA glycosylase treatment, a first 18-cycle PCR used universal primers M1SS and BC2_uni_R on all cDNA. The study's processing was this. Each sample was normalized by randomly selecting 1 million high-quality reads, each carrying a distinct molecular identifier. Reads sharing molecular identifiers were discarded rather than binned into consensus sequences. MiTCR, set to a Q25 quality threshold and the strictest error-elimination algorithm, was used for CDR3 identification, clonotype clustering and error correction. A nonparametric unseen species model using Euler transformation provided a lower-bound estimate of total TCR beta diversity. The public reads were reanalyzed by TCRdb: fastp trimming at Q25, MiXCR alignment, in-frame beta chains only. Entries that share a CDR3 protein sequence are merged under the most common genes and DNA. The V and J calls were determined by TCRdb, not by the authors. The sample yields around 1,000,000 distinct CDR3 sequences; about 23% were counted once. The ten most abundant clones make up approximately 0.75% of the sample.

Systemically healthy Caucasian individuals from Russia, some 36 in total and aged about 6 to 90 years, were included as donors. Approximately 9.3 milliliters of peripheral blood were collected from each donor into EDTA-treated Vacutainer tubes. Ficoll-Paque density-gradient centrifugation was used to isolate PBMCs, with at least 6 million obtained per sample. Trizol reagent was used to extract total RNA from PBMCs, with at least 5.5 micrograms per sample. The percentages of naive CD45RAhigh/CD27high T cells were determined by flow cytometry on a PBMC aliquot from every donor. In addition, the sample was reused for a study of T cells of mothers and their children. Drawing on the second study: The donors were nine systemically healthy Caucasian individuals, made up of three mothers and their six children. cDNA synthesis used all of the extracted RNA, with around 1.5 ug of RNA in each 15 ul reaction. In the second PCR, the M1S primer added sample barcodes and 2-4 random nucleotides. Over 8 million TCR beta CDR3 reads were obtained for each mother, and 2.5 million to 3 million reads were obtained for each child. Thymic selection similarly shapes TCR recombination output in related and unrelated pairs, with minor effect from inherited differences. Related mother-child pairs always showed normalized repertoire overlap that was slightly higher than in unrelated mother-child pairs, though the difference was never significant. With a sensitivity of about 100 clones per million clonotypes, no persistent microchimeric T cell clones were detected. To look for features that set related mother-child pairs apart from unrelated individuals, the researchers ran deep NGS to compare the TCR beta repertoires of mothers and children. Mothers averaged roughly 36 +/- 4 years of age and children averaged about 10 +/- 4 years. After adapters were ligated using NEBNext reagents, the libraries underwent 100+100 nt paired-end sequencing on an Illumina HiSeq 2000. To prevent cross-contamination, the mother and child libraries were prepared a month apart and were sequenced in separate runs. For each donor, between about 450,000 and 2,300,000 distinct TCR beta clonotypes were identified. Naive TCR beta clonotypes were estimated from low-frequency clonotypes matched to each donor's FACS-determined naive share, without sorting.

This chain joins TRBV6-2 or TRBV6-3 to TRBJ1-1, with TRBD1 matching 9 junction bases. Sequences were obtained from blood. The source of this sequence is a girl under 10 years old in good health. The CDR3 protein is CASSYWTGVEAFF. The bases are TGTGCCAGCAGTTACTGGACAGGGGTTGAAGCTTTCTTT.